This TCR beta chain was identified during a study of OX40 agonist ivuxolimab in advanced cancers. In the study overall: Patients in the trial were receiving intravenous ivuxolimab every 2 weeks, at doses of 0.01 to 10 mg/kg. Study conclusions and caveats: The study observed clonal expansion of CD4+ and CD8+ blood T cells by week 6 at 0.1 to 3.0 mg/kg.

Here immunoSEQ multiplex PCR was the method, and the copy in TCRdb shows in-frame clones only, minus some. Of roughly 70,000 clones listed, about 86% are singletons. Notes on this clone: Its antigen is not known.

The specimen comprised CD4+ or CD8+ T cells sorted from blood, sampled in a trial of the OX40 agonist ivuxolimab. This clonotype was obtained from an adult with an advanced solid tumor such as melanoma, head and neck, liver or kidney cancer.

CDR3 DNA: TGCGCCAGCAGCTTGCCGACCCACGAGGGCGGGGAGCTGTTTTTT. Translation: CASSLPTHEGGELFF. The chain couples TRBV5-1 to TRBJ2-2; possibly TRBD2 for D (5 bases). V lost 1 base, J lost 7 bases, and 14 bases lay in between. CDR3 length: 15 residues. Germline-derived CDR1 and CDR2 are SGHRS and YFSETQ.